Presented here are 13 T cell receptor beta chains from one specimen sequenced in a study of T cells in Graves' hyperthyroidism and ophthalmopathy. RNA transcripts gave rise to amplified TCR beta CDR3 regions. In the first-round RT-PCR of the TCR CDR3, the HTBI primer set was used. TCRdb reprocessed the multiplex PCR reads via MiXCR and lists one record per CDR3 protein. The sample gives approximately 200,000 distinct CDR3 sequences, approximately 16% of which show up once; roughly two fifths is in the top ten. Sequencing was performed on blood. Receptors were obtained from a man aged 35 to 55 with Graves' hyperthyroidism.

Many counts were recorded for this clonotype. The V call is TRBV11-1, the J call TRBJ1-1; D unclear. Looked up from germline, CDR1 is SGHAT and CDR2 is FQDESV (reference sequence). The CDR3 sequence is 12 residues long. Trimming pared 3 bases from V and 5 bases from J, leaving 7 bases between. CDR3 sequence reads: CASSFRRTEAFF. In DNA, the CDR3 is TGTGCCAGCAGCTTTAGAAGAACTGAAGCTTTCTTT.

With regard to this clonotype: A much larger clone lies one base from this, so it may be a read error. The J gene is TRBJ1-2, the V gene TRBV7-9; D gene ambiguous. Germline V gene sequence: CDR1 SEHNR, CDR2 FQNEAQ (reference sequence). Trimming removed 9 bases at V and 6 bases at J, with 14 bases between. This CDR3 region has 12 residues. CDR3 nucleotide sequence: TGTGCCAGTAGAGGGCTTGCGGATGGCTACACCTTC. Translation: CASRGLADGYTF. Using reference TRBV7-9 and TRBJ1-2 for the parts outside the CDR3, the full variable domain is DTGVSQNPRHKITKRGQNVTFRCDPISEHNRLYWYRQTLGQGPEFLTYFQNEAQLEKSRLLSDRFSAERPKGSFSTLEIQRTEQGDSAMYLCASRGLADGYTFGSGTRLTVV.

In this sample, this clonotype turned up many times. This sequence joins TRBV20-1 and TRBJ1-2; D unclear. This CDR3 is 13 amino acids long. From germline, CDR1 is DFQATT and CDR2 SNEGSKA (reference sequence). With 2 bases removed from V and 4 bases from J, the gap between germline ends came to 11 bases. CDR3 nucleotides: TGCAGTGCTAGACCACCGTGGGTCTATGGCTACACCTTC. Protein sequence: CSARPPWVYGYTF.

This clonotype came up many times. The rearrangement uses TRBV20-1 and TRBJ1-2, with D unclear. The CDR3 runs 12 residues. Germline lookup yields CDR1 DFQATT and CDR2 SNEGSKA (reference sequence). The ends were cut back, 6 bases at V and 8 bases at J, with 16 bases in the middle. CDR3 residues: CSAPGRTRGYTF. CDR3 DNA sequence: TGCAGTGCCCCCGGCAGGACTAGAGGCTACACCTTC.

The genes are TRBV20-1 and TRBJ1-6; D possibly corresponds to TRBD1 (5 bases). The CDR3 is made up of 13 amino acids. Germline V gene lookup returns CDR1 DFQATT and CDR2 SNEGSKA (reference sequence). The V and J ends lost 4 bases and 7 bases respectively, with 11 bases between them. CDR3: CSATGNRNSPLHF. The CDR3, as DNA: TGCAGTGCTACCGGGAACAGGAATTCACCCCTCCACTTT.

This clonotype was found many times. The chain joins TRBV5-1 to TRBJ2-5; D remains ambiguous. The CDR3 runs to 14 residues. Per germline, CDR1 SGHRS and CDR2 YFSETQ. Trimming stripped 3 bases from V and 2 bases from J, with 11 bases between. CDR3 loop: CASSWGDGQETQYF. The CDR3, as DNA: TGCGCCAGCAGCTGGGGTGATGGACAAGAGACCCAGTACTTC.

This clonotype was counted ten times or more. The V and J genes are TRBV12-3 or TRBV12-4 and TRBJ1-1, with a weak D call TRBD1 (5 bases). The V gene lost 6 bases and the J gene lost 5 bases, with 13 bases spanning the gap. There are 13 residues in the CDR3. CDR3 DNA: TGTGCCAGCAGAGGACACCCTGGGACTGAAGCTTTCTTT. Translation gives CASRGHPGTEAFF.

This clonotype was counted at least ten times. This sequence joins TRBV6-1 and TRBJ2-5; 8 bases agree with TRBD1. This CDR3 comprises 15 residues. The V and J ends lost 5 bases and 5 bases, in that order; junction bases with no gene match: 10. Germline CDR1 MNHNS, CDR2 SASEGT. CDR3 residues: CASSYPGGAGETQYF. The CDR3 coding sequence is TGTGCCAGCAGTTACCCAGGGGGCGCAGGGGAGACCCAGTACTTC.

This clonotype was found many times. The chain joins TRBV7-2 to TRBJ2-1, with D tentatively TRBD2 (6 bases). The V end lost 3 bases, the J end lost 9 bases, and 9 bases lay between the germline ends. The CDR3 totals 12 residues. Germline-derived CDR1 and CDR2 are SGHTA and FQGNSA. CDR3 in amino acids: CASSFISGEQFF. The CDR3, as DNA: TGTGCCAGCAGCTTCATTAGCGGTGAGCAGTTCTTC.

In this sample, this clonotype turned up a few times. The chain recombines TRBV6-1 with TRBJ2-2, with D possibly being TRBD1 (6 bases). CDR1 is MNHNS, CDR2 SASEGT, per germline. The V gene lost 7 bases and the J gene lost 2 bases, with 17 bases spanning the gap. The CDR3 is 16 residues long. CDR3 bases: TGTGCCAGCACCGAATGGACAGAGACAAACACCGGGGAGCTGTTTTTT. Its protein product is CASTEWTETNTGELFF.

There are many counts of this clonotype. The V call is TRBV7-9, the J call TRBJ2-1; unclear D gene. Between the trimmed V and J ends, which lost 0 bases and 5 bases, there was a span of 5 bases. The CDR3 loop spans 13 amino acids. Germline-derived CDR1 and CDR2 are SEHNR and FQNEAQ (reference sequence). The CDR3: CASSLAVDNEQFF. The CDR3 nucleotides are TGTGCCAGCAGCTTAGCGGTGGACAATGAGCAGTTCTTC.

This clonotype was picked up many times. This chain uses TRBV3-1 with TRBJ2-1; TRBD2 agrees at 10 bases. V was pared by 0 bases and J by 4 bases, with 3 bases of the junction left unmatched. Germline CDR1 and CDR2: LGHDT and YNNKEL (reference sequence). This CDR3 has 16 amino acids. CDR3 DNA sequence: TGTGCCAGCAGCCAAGAAAGCGGGGGGGTATACAATGAGCAGTTCTTC. It is translated as CASSQESGGVYNEQFF.

This clonotype was counted at least ten times. The chain is built from TRBV7-8 and TRBJ2-1, with D tentatively TRBD2 (5 bases). CDR1 and CDR2 from the germline V gene are SGHVS and FQNEAQ. V dropped 6 bases and J dropped 5 bases, with 14 bases sitting between them. The CDR3 extends over 14 amino acids. The CDR3 loop is CASRRRGLHNEQFF. DNA for the CDR3: TGTGCCAGCAGGAGACGAGGGTTGCACAATGAGCAGTTCTTC.